The 20 T cell receptor beta chains below were found in one sample sequenced in a study of T-cell memory formation after mild COVID-19. TCRdb redid the calling of the 5' RACE reads with MiXCR, one entry per CDR3 protein. The sample yields 500,000 to 600,000 distinct CDR3 sequences, about 20% seen once. The sample was PBMCs or a T cell subset sorted from them (not recorded which). All receptors come from an adult woman who had mild COVID-19 (a few samples of this study predate the infection). Cell type and time point are not known.

This clonotype was counted only a few times. The chain has TRBV7-3 and TRBJ2-3; 10 bases align to TRBD1. V lost 2 bases to trimming and J lost 1 base; unmatched junction nucleotides: 12. Per germline, CDR1 SGHTA and CDR2 FQGTGA. The CDR3 has 19 residues. The CDR3 region is CASSLPGTGVGIGTDTQYF. Here the CDR3 DNA reads TGTGCCAGCAGCTTACCCGGGACAGGGGTTGGGATAGGCACAGATACGCAGTATTTT.

This chain links TRBV7-9 with TRBJ2-1; 7 positions match TRBD1. V gave up 5 bases and J gave up 6 bases; unmatched junction bases: 4. CDR3 size: 13 residues. Germline V lookup: CDR1 SEHNR, CDR2 FQNEAQ (reference sequence). CDR3: CASSLGQANEQFF. The CDR3 DNA reads as TGTGCCAGCAGCCTTGGACAGGCCAATGAGCAGTTCTTC. The whole variable domain, filled in from reference TRBV7-9 and TRBJ2-1, reads DTGVSQNPRHKITKRGQNVTFRCDPISEHNRLYWYRQTLGQGPEFLTYFQNEAQLEKSRLLSDRFSAERPKGSFSTLEIQRTEQGDSAMYLCASSLGQANEQFFGPGTRLTVL.

There are a few counts of this clonotype. The chain has TRBV7-9 and TRBJ2-7; D is tentatively TRBD1 or TRBD2 (6 bases each). V was shortened by 5 bases and J by 2 bases, with 19 bases between the two germline ends. CDR1 is SEHNR, CDR2 FQNEAQ, per germline (reference sequence). This CDR3 is built from 16 residues. The CDR3 loop reads CASSPSFTGATYEQYF. CDR3 nucleotide sequence: TGTGCCAGCAGCCCCTCCTTTACGGGGGCAACCTACGAGCAGTACTTC.

V and J are TRBV7-2 and TRBJ2-1; 7 nucleotides align to TRBD1. The CDR3 runs to 16 residues. Germline CDR1 reads SGHTA; CDR2 reads FQGNSA. Trimming removed 5 bases from V and 1 base from J; junction bases left unmatched: 8. CDR3 in amino acids: CASSPRQGWSYNEQFF. In DNA, the CDR3 is TGTGCCAGCAGCCCCCGACAGGGATGGTCCTACAATGAGCAGTTCTTC.

This clonotype was counted between two and nine times. The V and J genes are TRBV5-1 and TRBJ2-1, with D possibly TRBD2 on 7 matching bases. Trimming pared 0 bases from V and 7 bases from J, leaving 20 bases between. There are 17 residues in the CDR3. CDR1 and CDR2 (germline): SGHRS, YFSETQ. Written as DNA, the CDR3 is TGCGCCAGCAGCTTGGCGGGGGGCGGGCGACACGGGAATGAGCAGTTCTTC. Translating it yields CASSLAGGGRHGNEQFF.

In this sample, this clonotype turned up a few times. The chain employs TRBV13 and TRBJ2-7; D is ambiguous. Germline CDR1 is PRHDT and CDR2 is FYEKMQ (reference sequence). CDR3 length: 15 amino acids. The ends were cut back, 0 bases at V and 1 base at J, with 10 bases in the middle. The CDR3 spells CASSLGPVGSYEQYF. CDR3 in DNA: TGTGCCAGCAGCTTAGGACCGGTAGGGTCCTACGAGCAGTACTTC.

This clonotype was recorded many times. V and J are TRBV5-4 and TRBJ2-7; 10 nucleotides match TRBD1. Per germline, CDR1 SGHNT and CDR2 YYREEE (reference sequence). V gave up 5 bases and J gave up 5 bases; unmatched junction bases: 10. This CDR3 region has 15 residues. CDR3 in amino acids: CASSSDRDRGHEQYF. Here the CDR3 DNA reads TGTGCCAGCAGTTCAGACCGGGACAGGGGCCACGAGCAGTACTTC.

This clonotype was observed a few times. V and J are TRBV7-2 and TRBJ2-6, with D tentatively TRBD2 (6 bases). V shed 2 bases and J shed 5 bases, with 19 bases lying between them. The CDR3 is made up of 18 amino acids. Germline CDR1 reads SGHTA; CDR2 reads FQGNSA. CDR3 region: CASSLQVGGAGRANVLTF. CDR3 nucleotides: TGTGCCAGCAGCTTACAGGTGGGCGGGGCTGGTAGGGCCAACGTCCTGACTTTC.

There are a few counts of this clonotype. The CDR3 loop reads CASSLVREDSPLHF. The CDR3 coding sequence is TGCGCCAGCAGCTTAGTCCGGGAGGATTCACCCCTCCACTTT. The chain is built from TRBV5-1 and TRBJ1-6, with D unresolved. The CDR3 loop spans 14 amino acids. V lost 2 bases to trimming and J lost 8 bases, with 11 bases between them. Germline V gives CDR1 SGHRS, CDR2 YFSETQ.

This clonotype has only a few counts. This chain joins TRBV7-9 and TRBJ1-4; tentatively, D is TRBD1 (5 bases). This CDR3 is 13 amino acids long. V was shortened by 7 bases and J by 10 bases, with 16 bases between the two germline ends. Per germline, CDR1 SEHNR and CDR2 FQNEAQ (reference sequence). In DNA form, the CDR3 reads TGTGCCAGCACCCTACCGGGGGGAGGAAAACTGTTTTTT. Protein sequence: CASTLPGGGKLFF. The entire variable domain, with the rest obtained from reference TRBV7-9 and TRBJ1-4, is as follows: DTGVSQNPRHKITKRGQNVTFRCDPISEHNRLYWYRQTLGQGPEFLTYFQNEAQLEKSRLLSDRFSAERPKGSFSTLEIQRTEQGDSAMYLCASTLPGGGKLFFGSGTQLSVL.

The gene calls are TRBV7-9 and TRBJ1-4; 9 bases agree with TRBD1. Germline trimming cut 1 base from V and 0 bases from J; bases unmatched to any gene: 3. The length of the CDR3 is 17 residues. Per germline, CDR1 SEHNR and CDR2 FQNEAQ (reference sequence). The CDR3 region has the DNA TGTGCCAGCAGCTTAGGGGACAGGGCCGCAACTAATGAAAAACTGTTTTTT. Its translation is CASSLGDRAATNEKLFF.

This clonotype turned up a few times. The J gene is TRBJ1-5, the V gene TRBV12-3 or TRBV12-4, with TRBD1 as a possible D gene (6 bases). The CDR3 sequence is 16 residues long. Trimming took off 2 bases at V and 2 bases at J, with 13 bases between the two ends. CDR3 sequence (DNA): TGTGCCAGCAGTTTACGGGGGGCAGGAGGCAATCAGCCCCAGCATTTT. This sequence encodes CASSLRGAGGNQPQHF.

The genes are TRBV15 and TRBJ1-4; tentatively, D is TRBD1 (5 bases). V lost 3 bases and J 8 bases, leaving 19 bases between the germline ends. Germline V CDR1 and CDR2: LNHNV, YYDKDF (reference sequence). The CDR3 length is 16 residues. CDR3 residues: CATSRGRSQGEEKLFF. CDR3 DNA: TGTGCCACCAGCAGGGGTAGGAGTCAGGGCGAAGAAAAACTGTTTTTT.

A few counts support this clonotype. The gene calls are TRBV6-1 and TRBJ2-6; 9 bases are a match to TRBD1. The CDR3 contains 17 residues. Unmatched junction bases numbered 7, after V lost 4 bases and J lost 3 bases. CDR1 is MNHNS and CDR2 is SASEGT in the germline V gene. CDR3 bases: TGTGCCAGCAGTGGGACAGGGGTTGCATTTGGGGCCAACGTCCTGACTTTC. Protein sequence: CASSGTGVAFGANVLTF.

V and J are TRBV6-2 or TRBV6-3 and TRBJ2-3, with D possibly matching TRBD1 (5 bases). Germline lookup yields CDR1 MNHEY and CDR2 SVGEGT. With 3 bases removed from V and 3 bases from J, the gap between germline ends came to 16 bases. This CDR3 spans 16 amino acids. CDR3 sequence reads: CASSYSYGAKTDTQYF. The CDR3 DNA reads TGTGCCAGCAGTTATTCCTATGGGGCGAAGACAGATACGCAGTATTTT.

A few counts support this clonotype. The CDR3 protein is CASSLLAGSSYNEQFF. The CDR3 DNA follows: TGTGCCAGCAGCTTGTTAGCGGGAAGCTCCTACAATGAGCAGTTCTTC. The chain couples TRBV7-2 to TRBJ2-1, with 8 bases that match TRBD2. Germline CDR1 is SGHTA and CDR2 is FQGNSA. The CDR3 covers 16 residues. J gave up 0 bases and V 3 bases, and 4 bases lay outside the gene matches.

This clonotype was recorded a few times. The V call is TRBV30, the J call TRBJ1-1, with D possibly matching TRBD1 (5 bases). The germline V gene encodes CDR1 GTSNPN and CDR2 SVGIG (reference sequence). The CDR3 is 15 amino acids. Trimming took 1 base from V and 6 from J, leaving 18 bases between them. CDR3 DNA: TGTGCCTGGAGTGCCCCCGTTGGGTTGGGGGCTGAAGCTTTCTTT. Translated: CAWSAPVGLGAEAFF.

The chain has TRBV7-3 and TRBJ1-2, with TRBD1 identical over 9 bases. CDR3 length: 16 amino acids. V shed 3 bases, J shed 4 bases, and the junction held 9 bases outside the gene matches. CDR1 is SGHTA and CDR2 is FQGTGA in the germline V gene. The CDR3 nucleotides are TGTGCCAGCAGCTTCACTCGCAGGGACAGGGCCTATGGCTACACCTTC. Its translation: CASSFTRRDRAYGYTF.

This clonotype was seen many times. The chain uses TRBV12-3 or TRBV12-4 and TRBJ1-6; the D gene is possibly TRBD1 (5 bases). Trimming stripped 3 bases from V and 8 bases from J, with 20 bases between. This CDR3 is built from 17 residues. Here the CDR3 reads CASSFNRGAGRDSPLHF. The DNA of the CDR3 is TGTGCCAGCAGTTTTAACCGGGGCGCAGGGCGGGATTCACCCCTCCACTTT.

This rearrangement joins TRBV20-1 to TRBJ1-2; D unclear. Deletions cut 0 bases from V and 5 bases from J, with 4 bases between. Germline CDR1 is DFQATT and CDR2 is SNEGSKA (reference sequence). The CDR3 sequence is 11 residues long. The CDR3 loop reads CSAREEYGYTF. The CDR3 region has the DNA TGCAGTGCTAGAGAGGAATATGGCTACACCTTC.